The sequence of this T cell receptor beta chain was determined in a study of blood T cells in healthy people across ages. Together with a sample-barcoded 5' primer, a J-beta primer mix was included in a second PCR lasting roughly 6 to 12 cycles. In TCRdb, the 5' RACE reads were re-called with MiXCR into one record per CDR3 protein. The sample has about 1,000,000 distinct CDR3 sequences; 35% to 50% are singletons. There are 15 residues in the CDR3. The receptor was derived from a woman aged 55-69 years in good health. The sample was blood. The chain employs TRBV21-1 and TRBJ2-3; TRBD2, as called in the table, went unchecked against the DNA. TRBV21-1 constitutes a pseudogene. The CDR3 loop is CASPTGGTSTDTQYF. The DNA of the CDR3 is TGTGCCAGCCCCACCGGAGGGACTAGCACAGATACGCAGTATTTT.